Here is one TCR beta chain with its context. These data are taken from a study of blood T cell repertoires in COVID-19. As for the study in general: Collection of acute and convalescent COVID-19 samples took place in the United States, Italy and Spain. Sources were T cells, B-cell-depleted T cells, or PBMCs; the material itself was cDNA or gDNA.

Trimming pared 7 bases from V and 7 bases from J, leaving 17 bases between. The CDR3 covers 14 residues. CDR1 is MNHEY, CDR2 SVGAGI, per germline. In the study's own analysis: Reference gene primers were amplified, and this amplification served to estimate nucleated cell counts. Clones were read by immunoSEQ multiplex PCR, and TCRdb kept only the in-frame ones, dropping some. V, J and clone size are those of that table, while D and trimming were read from the DNA. The table records about 65,000 clones, about 94% of them present only once. This chain joins TRBV6-5 and TRBJ2-4; D is unresolved. This receptor was obtained from a man aged 65 to 79 with active COVID-19. What was sequenced was peripheral blood. The DNA of the CDR3 is TGTGCCAGCATCACCGACCCAGCGTGGAACATTCAGTACTTC. It encodes CASITDPAWNIQYF.